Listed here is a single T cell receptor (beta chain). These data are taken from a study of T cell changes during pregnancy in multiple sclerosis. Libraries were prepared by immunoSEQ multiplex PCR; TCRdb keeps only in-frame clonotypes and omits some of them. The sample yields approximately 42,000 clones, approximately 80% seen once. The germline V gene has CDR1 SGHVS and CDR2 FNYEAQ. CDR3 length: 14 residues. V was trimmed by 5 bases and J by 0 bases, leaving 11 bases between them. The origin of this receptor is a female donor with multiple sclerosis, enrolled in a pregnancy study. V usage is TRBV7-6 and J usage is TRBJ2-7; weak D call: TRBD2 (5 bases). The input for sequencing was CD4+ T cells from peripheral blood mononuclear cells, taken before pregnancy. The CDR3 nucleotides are TGTGCCAGCAGCCCCACCCGGGGCTCCTACGAGCAGTACTTC. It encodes CASSPTRGSYEQYF.